This T cell receptor beta chain is from a study of long-term antiretroviral therapy in people with HIV. From germline, CDR1 is KGHSH and CDR2 LQKENI. Trimming removed 4 bases from V and 1 base from J, with 5 bases in between. This CDR3 is built from 13 residues. Each contributor possessed a minimum of one pre-ART and a minimum of two post-ART PBMC samples. It was version v3.0 of the immunoSEQ assay that was run at survey level. Sequencing was performed with immunoSEQ multiplex PCR; in TCRdb, only in-frame clones are kept and a portion is missing. In the table there are 16,000 or so clones, roughly 84% of which are singletons.

This clonotype originated in a woman aged 40 to 49 with HIV. The material sequenced was unsorted PBMCs, taken 0.5 years after starting antiretroviral therapy. The chain uses TRBV18 and TRBJ1-5; D is uncertain. CDR3 sequence (DNA): TGTGCCAGCTCACGTGACAGCAATCAGCCCCAGCATTTT. Translating gives CASSRDSNQPQHF.